This TCR beta chain comes out of a study of T cell changes during pregnancy in multiple sclerosis. Clones were sequenced by immunoSEQ multiplex PCR, and TCRdb holds only the in-frame ones, with some missing. The table records roughly 54,000 clones, roughly 90% of them present only once. This TCR was recovered from a female donor with multiple sclerosis, enrolled in a pregnancy study. The sample here was CD4+ T cells from peripheral blood mononuclear cells, taken after pregnancy.

Here the CDR3 DNA reads TGCGCCAGCAGCCGCGGGACAGGCGGCACGAACACTGAAGCTTTCTTT. Amino acid sequence: CASSRGTGGTNTEAFF. This chain joins TRBV4-1 and TRBJ1-1, with 8 bases identical to TRBD1. The J segment lost 1 base and the V segment lost 4 bases, leaving 8 bases of the junction unmatched. CDR3 length equals 16 residues. In germline, CDR1 is MGHRA, CDR2 YSYEKL.